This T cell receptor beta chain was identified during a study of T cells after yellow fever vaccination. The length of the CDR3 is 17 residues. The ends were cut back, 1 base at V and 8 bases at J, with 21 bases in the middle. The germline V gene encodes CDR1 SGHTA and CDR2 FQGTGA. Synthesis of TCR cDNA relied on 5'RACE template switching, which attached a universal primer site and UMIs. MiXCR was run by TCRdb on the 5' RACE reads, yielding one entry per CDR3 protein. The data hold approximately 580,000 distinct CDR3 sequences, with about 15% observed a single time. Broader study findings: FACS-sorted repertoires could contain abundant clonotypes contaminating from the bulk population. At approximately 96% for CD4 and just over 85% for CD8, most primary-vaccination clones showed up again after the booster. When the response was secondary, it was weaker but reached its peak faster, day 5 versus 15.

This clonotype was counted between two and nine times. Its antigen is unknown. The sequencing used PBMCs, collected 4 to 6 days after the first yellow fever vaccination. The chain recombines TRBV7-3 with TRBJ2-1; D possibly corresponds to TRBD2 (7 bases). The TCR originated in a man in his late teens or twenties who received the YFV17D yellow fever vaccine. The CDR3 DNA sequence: TGTGCCAGCAGCTTAAACCCGGGGGGCCCCCAGAACGATGAGCAGTTCTTC. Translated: CASSLNPGGPQNDEQFF.